This T cell receptor beta chain stems from a study of T cells in Graves' hyperthyroidism and ophthalmopathy. Across the whole study: Peripheral blood samples were taken at initial diagnosis, prior to any treatment.

CDR1 and CDR2 from the germline V gene are MDHEN and SYDVKM. Trimming pared 6 bases from V and 7 bases from J, leaving 15 bases between. CDR3 size: 13 residues. RNA transcripts yielded amplified TCR beta CDR3 regions. When the TCR CDR3 underwent first-round RT-PCR, the HTBI primer set was used. In TCRdb, the multiplex PCR reads were re-called with MiXCR into one record per CDR3 protein. The table lists fewer than 550,000 distinct CDR3 sequences, around 22% of them singletons. The sequence came from a woman aged 25 to 39 with Graves' ophthalmopathy. The chain links TRBV28 to TRBJ1-1, with D tentatively TRBD1 (6 bases). The sample consisted of blood. As DNA, the CDR3 is TGTGCCAGCAGCCACGCACAGGGTGTTGAAGCTTTCTTT. It translates to CASSHAQGVEAFF. The whole variable domain, filled in from reference TRBV28 and TRBJ1-1, reads DVKVTQSSRYLVKRTGEKVFLECVQDMDHENMFWYRQDPGLGLRLIYFSYDVKMKEKGDIPEGYSVSREKKERFSLILESASTNQTSMYLCASSHAQGVEAFFGQGTRLTVV.